Following are 13 T cell receptor beta chains from one sample sequenced in a study of shared clonotypes between healthy human individuals (TCRdb year 2020). Library generation was performed with the immunoSEQ multiplex PCR assay. TCRdb holds this immuneACCESS table with in-frame rearrangements only. Some clones are missing; in checked studies, unresolved V genes explain under half, and the rest has no known cause. The sample records roughly 1 million clones, about three quarters of which are singletons. The ten largest clones take up 1.4% of the sample. Sequences were obtained from memory CD4+ T cells sorted from blood. The cell subset or site label corresponds to: CD45RA-negative fraction. These receptors came from a man younger than 35 in good health.

The genes are TRBV25-1 and TRBJ2-5, with 8 bases matching TRBD2. CDR1 MGHDK and CDR2 SYGVNS come from the germline V gene. The CDR3 has 17 amino acids. The V segment lost 3 bases and the J segment 5 bases; nucleotides outside the gene matches: 14. The CDR3 protein is CASSDATGSGIGETQYF. The CDR3 DNA reads TGTGCCAGCAGTGATGCCACGGGTAGCGGGATTGGGGAGACCCAGTACTTC.

This clone turned up a few times. This sequence joins TRBV2 and TRBJ2-3, with 9 bases fitting TRBD1. CDR1 is SNHLY, CDR2 FYNNEI, per germline. The V and J ends lost 8 bases and 4 bases, in that order; junction bases with no gene match: 7. CDR3 length: 14 residues. CDR3 bases: TGTGCCAGCGGTACAGGGGGCGCGGCAGATACGCAGTATTTT. Encoded protein: CASGTGGAADTQYF.

This clone appeared many times. At the DNA level, this CDR3 is encoded by other sequences in the same sample as well. V and J are TRBV18 and TRBJ2-3; D remains unclear. Germline CDR1 and CDR2: KGHSH and LQKENI. V was clipped by 3 bases and J by 2 bases, with 3 bases between them. The CDR3 sequence is 12 residues long. The CDR3 here is CASSPVTDTQYF. CDR3 coding DNA: TGTGCCAGCTCACCCGTCACAGATACGCAGTATTTT.

The rearrangement links TRBV19 to TRBJ2-7, with no clear D. Trimming pared 5 bases from V and 3 bases from J, leaving 17 bases between. Germline-derived CDR1 and CDR2 are LNHDA and SQIVND (reference sequence). This CDR3 spans 15 amino acids. CDR3 residues: CASSPTGGAYYEQYF. The CDR3 coding sequence is TGTGCCAGTAGTCCCACCGGCGGCGCTTACTACGAGCAGTACTTC.

In its sample, this clone was seen once. J is TRBJ2-7 and V is TRBV29-1; TRBD2 agrees at 11 bases. This CDR3 has 14 amino acids. CDR1 SQVTM and CDR2 ANQGSEA come from the germline V gene. V trimming: 6 bases; J trimming: 2 bases; junction bases outside the gene matches: 6. The CDR3 nucleotides read TGCAGCGTCGCCGGGACTAGCGGTACCTACGAGCAGTACTTC. Encoded protein: CSVAGTSGTYEQYF.

The rearrangement uses TRBV7-2 and TRBJ2-7; 15 bases match TRBD2. Germline V gene sequence: CDR1 SGHTA, CDR2 FQGNSA. V shed 4 bases, J shed 7 bases, and the junction held 5 bases outside the gene matches. The CDR3 consists of 15 residues. In DNA, the CDR3 is TGTGCCAGCAGCTCTGGACTAGCGGGGGGGTTTGAGCAGTACTTC. This codes for CASSSGLAGGFEQYF.

This clone has more than one count but fewer than ten. CDR3 residues: CASSLDDQAGGYTF. The DNA of the CDR3 is TGTGCCAGCAGCTTAGACGATCAGGCGGGTGGCTACACCTTC. This rearrangement joins TRBV7-8 to TRBJ1-2; no clear D gene. V was clipped by 1 base and J by 7 bases, with 13 bases between them. This CDR3 is built from 14 residues. From germline, CDR1 is SGHVS and CDR2 FQNEAQ. Complete variable domain (other parts from reference TRBV7-8 and TRBJ1-2): GAGVSQSPRYKVAKRGQDVALRCDPISGHVSLFWYQQALGQGPEFLTYFQNEAQLDKSGLPSDRFFAERPEGSVSTLKIQRTQQEDSAVYLCASSLDDQAGGYTFGSGTRLTVV.

The genes are TRBV19 and TRBJ1-6; a weak D match, TRBD1 (5 bases). The CDR3 is 15 amino acids. V gave up 3 bases and J gave up 6 bases, with 12 bases separating them. From germline, CDR1 is LNHDA and CDR2 SQIVND (reference sequence). This chain's CDR3 is CASSIEDISNSPLHF. CDR3 bases: TGTGCCAGTAGTATCGAGGACATTTCTAATTCACCCCTCCACTTT.

This clone was picked up one time. J is TRBJ1-1 and V is TRBV6-1; D is uncertain. The CDR3 length is 14 residues. Germline lookup yields CDR1 MNHNS and CDR2 SASEGT. V gave up 1 base and J gave up 5 bases, with 11 bases separating them. The CDR3 DNA sequence: TGTGCCAGCAGTGAAGTCGTGGGGAGAACTGAAGCTTTCTTT. As protein: CASSEVVGRTEAFF.

On this clone itself: This sample also contains other DNA sequences that code for the same CDR3. The V and J genes are TRBV7-2 and TRBJ1-6, with no clear D. The CDR3 sequence is 12 residues long. V lost 1 base to trimming and J lost 9 bases, with 4 bases between them. Germline CDR1 and CDR2: SGHTA and FQGNSA. The CDR3 is CASSLDLSPLHF. The CDR3, as DNA: TGTGCCAGCAGCTTAGACCTTTCACCCCTCCACTTT.

J is TRBJ2-2 and V is TRBV7-8; 10 bases are a match to TRBD2. The ends lost 3 bases at V and 6 bases at J; junction bases unmatched: 7. The germline gives CDR1 SGHVS, CDR2 FQNEAQ. The CDR3 runs 16 residues. The CDR3 sequence: CASSLAGTSASGELFF. CDR3 bases: TGTGCCAGCAGCTTGGCCGGGACTAGCGCCTCCGGGGAGCTGTTTTTT.

The CDR3 spells CASSENTGFTEAFF. DNA for the CDR3: TGTGCCAGCAGTGAGAATACAGGGTTTACTGAAGCTTTCTTT. The V call is TRBV6-6, the J call TRBJ1-1, with TRBD1 as a possible D gene (6 bases). The CDR3 contains 14 residues. Trimming pared 5 bases from V and 5 bases from J, leaving 15 bases between. From germline, CDR1 is MNHNY and CDR2 SVGAGI (reference sequence).

The genes are TRBV30 and TRBJ2-3, with 12 positions matching TRBD2. The trim removed 4 bases at V and 1 base at J, leaving 6 bases unmatched. From germline, CDR1 is GTSNPN and CDR2 SVGIG (reference sequence). The CDR3 sequence is 16 residues long. CDR3 sequence: CAWNLAGGPGTDTQYF. The CDR3 nucleotides are TGTGCCTGGAATCTAGCGGGAGGGCCCGGCACAGATACGCAGTATTTT.